The 18 T cell receptor beta chains below were found in one sample sequenced in a study. TCRdb ran MiXCR on the 5' RACE reads and lists one entry per CDR3 protein. The sample lists 55,000 or so distinct CDR3 sequences, under 25% occurring once. Cells sorted as Tregs were CD4+, CD25+ and CD127-/low. Sequencing was done on a sample of tumor-infiltrating Tregs sorted from the breast tumor. The receptor source for this set is a female donor with breast cancer.

This clonotype turned up a few times. The rearrangement uses TRBV7-8 and TRBJ1-5; D ambiguous. The CDR3 is 15 amino acids. CDR1 is SGHVS and CDR2 is FQNEAQ in the germline V gene. V was trimmed by 7 bases and J by 6 bases, leaving 19 bases between them. CDR3 sequence (DNA): TGTGCCAGCACCCTTTATAGTACAGCGGGTCAGCCCCAGCATTTT. The encoded protein is CASTLYSTAGQPQHF.

This clonotype was counted a few times. The rearrangement uses TRBV6-1 and TRBJ2-5; D is undetermined. The ends were cut back, 3 bases at V and 5 bases at J, with 13 bases in the middle. CDR3 length: 14 amino acids. CDR1 and CDR2 (germline): MNHNS, SASEGT. CDR3 nucleotides: TGTGCCAGCAGTGAGACCCACGCCGTGGAGACCCAGTACTTC. Residues: CASSETHAVETQYF.

Note on this clonotype: A much larger clone is a single base away; this may be a read error. The J gene is TRBJ1-2, the V gene TRBV7-2, with D possibly TRBD1 on 6 matching bases. This CDR3 has 11 amino acids. Germline CDR1 SGHTA, CDR2 FQGNSA. Trimming pared 5 bases from V and 12 bases from J, leaving 13 bases between. The CDR3 DNA sequence: TGTGCCAGCAGCCCCATCAGGGGTGACACCTTC. The encoded protein is CASSPIRGDTF.

This clonotype was observed many times. The chain couples TRBV5-1 to TRBJ2-7; 8 nucleotides line up with TRBD2. Per germline, CDR1 SGHRS and CDR2 YFSETQ. The CDR3 has 18 amino acids. Trimming at V came to 0 bases and at J to 1 base, leaving 12 bases not matched to a gene. The DNA for the CDR3 is TGCGCCAGCAGCTTGGCCCCTGGCTCGGGGGGGAGATCCTACGAGCAGTACTTC. Translation: CASSLAPGSGGRSYEQYF. The full variable domain, its missing parts supplied by reference TRBV5-1 and TRBJ2-7, is KAGVTQTPRYLIKTRGQQVTLSCSPISGHRSVSWYQQTPGQGLQFLFEYFSETQRNKGNFPGRFSGRQFSNSRSEMNVSTLELGDSALYLCASSLAPGSGGRSYEQYFGPGTRLTVT.

This chain uses TRBV28 with TRBJ2-3; no clear D gene. With 5 bases removed from V and 3 bases from J, the gap between germline ends came to 18 bases. CDR1 and CDR2 (germline): MDHEN, SYDVKM. The CDR3 has 16 residues. CDR3 nucleotide sequence: TGTGCCAGCAGTATGGTAGGTGGGATGAAGACAGATACGCAGTATTTT. It is translated as CASSMVGGMKTDTQYF.

V gene TRBV7-2 combines with J gene TRBJ1-4; D call uncertain. This CDR3 contains 12 residues. V lost 5 bases to trimming and J lost 8 bases, with 9 bases between them. CDR1 and CDR2 from the germline V gene are SGHTA and FQGNSA. This CDR3 is CASSADREKLFF. CDR3 in DNA: TGTGCCAGCAGCGCGGACCGGGAAAAACTGTTTTTT.

This clonotype occurred a few times. This rearrangement joins TRBV6-5 to TRBJ2-3; 8 nucleotides match TRBD2. V trimming: 5 bases; J trimming: 2 bases; junction bases outside the gene matches: 9. Germline CDR1 MNHEY, CDR2 SVGAGI. This CDR3 spans 16 amino acids. The CDR3 coding sequence is TGTGCCAGCAGTCGGGGTATAGCGGGACCCACAGATACGCAGTATTTT. As protein: CASSRGIAGPTDTQYF.

The gene calls are TRBV12-3 or TRBV12-4 and TRBJ1-2, with D hard to call. Trimming cost V 6 bases and J 2 bases, with 25 bases left between them. The CDR3 extends over 18 amino acids. The CDR3 bases are TGTGCCAGCAGGCCCTGGTTGAGCAAGGGAGGTGGGAACTATGGCTACACCTTC. Its protein is CASRPWLSKGGGNYGYTF.

The J gene is TRBJ2-5, the V gene TRBV14, with 8 bases matching TRBD1. V trimming: 1 base; J trimming: 6 bases; junction bases outside the gene matches: 4. The germline CDR1 and CDR2 sequences are SGHDN and FVKESK. The CDR3 runs 14 residues. CDR3 sequence reads: CASSQGTGWKTQYF. The CDR3 bases are TGTGCCAGCAGCCAAGGGACAGGGTGGAAGACCCAGTACTTC.

The chain uses TRBV7-3 and TRBJ2-3; TRBD2 matches 9 bases. Germline-derived CDR1 and CDR2 are SGHTA and FQGTGA. Trimming removed 2 bases from V and 4 bases from J; junction bases left unmatched: 4. CDR3 length: 15 amino acids. This CDR3 is CASSLPTSGADTQYF. The CDR3 coding sequence is TGTGCCAGCAGCTTACCGACTAGCGGCGCAGATACGCAGTATTTT.

This clonotype has at least ten counts. In nucleotides, the CDR3 is TGCAGTGCTTCCGACAGTGTCGGCTATGGCTACACCTTC. It translates to CSASDSVGYGYTF. The genes are TRBV20-1 and TRBJ1-2; D may be TRBD1 (5 bases). The CDR3 consists of 13 residues. Trimming removed 5 bases at V and 4 bases at J, with 14 bases between. CDR1 and CDR2 (germline): DFQATT, SNEGSKA (reference sequence).

A word on this clonotype: Compared with germline, one end of the junction differs, possibly owing to a read error. The rearrangement joins TRBV7-3 to TRBJ2-7; D uncertain. The CDR3 totals 13 residues. In germline, CDR1 is SGHTA, CDR2 FQGTGA. CDR3 residues: CASSSGPGNEQHF. CDR3 nucleotides: TGTGCCAGCAGCTCTGGCCCCGGCAACGAGCAGCACTTC.

This clonotype turned up a few times. This rearrangement joins TRBV7-6 to TRBJ2-2, with D possibly matching TRBD2 (5 bases). Trimming left V 2 bases short and J 7 bases short, with 17 bases between. The CDR3 has 16 amino acids. CDR1 is SGHVS, CDR2 FNYEAQ, per germline. In nucleotides, the CDR3 is TGTGCCAGCAGCTTAAGAACGGCCGTTGGACTCGGGGAGCTGTTTTTT. This gives the protein CASSLRTAVGLGELFF. Filled out from reference TRBV7-6 and TRBJ2-2, the complete variable domain reads GAGVSQSPRYKVTKRGQDVALRCDPISGHVSLYWYRQALGQGPEFLTYFNYEAQQDKSGLPNDRFSAERPEGSISTLTIQRTEQRDSAMYRCASSLRTAVGLGELFFGEGSRLTVL.

V is TRBV7-2 and J is TRBJ2-3, with a possible D match to TRBD2 (5 bases). CDR3 length equals 13 residues. Germline lookup yields CDR1 SGHTA and CDR2 FQGNSA. The ends were cut back, 6 bases at V and 0 bases at J, with 7 bases in the middle. The CDR3 DNA is TGTGCCAGCAGGAGGGTTAGCACAGATACGCAGTATTTT. It is translated as CASRRVSTDTQYF. The whole variable domain, filled in from reference TRBV7-2 and TRBJ2-3, reads GAGVSQSPSNKVTEKGKDVELRCDPISGHTALYWYRQSLGQGLEFLIYFQGNSAPDKSGLPSDRFSAERTGGSVSTLTIQRTQQEDSAVYLCASRRVSTDTQYFGPGTRLTVL.

There are many counts of this clonotype. This sequence joins TRBV5-6 and TRBJ1-2; tentatively, D is TRBD1 (5 bases). The CDR3 loop spans 12 amino acids. Germline lookup yields CDR1 SGHDT and CDR2 YYEEEE. V was clipped by 4 bases and J by 4 bases, with 8 bases between them. The CDR3 here is CASSPGTYGYTF. The CDR3 DNA reads as TGTGCCAGCAGCCCGGGGACCTATGGCTACACCTTC.

Of note for this clonotype: A single base separates this from a much larger clone, so it may be a read error. The chain couples TRBV5-1 to TRBJ2-1; TRBD2 might be the D (6 bases). Per germline, CDR1 SGHRS and CDR2 YFSETQ. This CDR3 spans 12 amino acids. For the CDR3, the DNA is TGCGCCAGCAGTCGTACTAGCACTGAGCAGTGCTTC. Translation gives CASSRTSTEQCF.

This clonotype was seen at least ten times. V and J are TRBV7-8 and TRBJ2-7; TRBD2 matches 7 bases. The V gene end was trimmed by 7 bases and the J gene end by 3 bases; junction bases not matched to a gene: 12. This CDR3 is 15 amino acids long. Germline V gene lookup returns CDR1 SGHVS and CDR2 FQNEAQ. CDR3 DNA: TGTGCCAGCACGGCCCGGCGGGAGATCGGCTACGAGCAGTACTTC. Protein: CASTARREIGYEQYF.

V gene TRBV14 combines with J gene TRBJ1-6; no reliable D call. The CDR3 contains 16 residues. Deletions cut 0 bases from V and 7 bases from J, with 13 bases between. The V gene's germline CDR1 is SGHDN and CDR2 FVKESK. The CDR3 loop is CASSQDRAAKNSPLHF. In DNA, the CDR3 is TGTGCCAGCAGCCAAGATAGGGCGGCCAAAAATTCACCCCTCCACTTT.